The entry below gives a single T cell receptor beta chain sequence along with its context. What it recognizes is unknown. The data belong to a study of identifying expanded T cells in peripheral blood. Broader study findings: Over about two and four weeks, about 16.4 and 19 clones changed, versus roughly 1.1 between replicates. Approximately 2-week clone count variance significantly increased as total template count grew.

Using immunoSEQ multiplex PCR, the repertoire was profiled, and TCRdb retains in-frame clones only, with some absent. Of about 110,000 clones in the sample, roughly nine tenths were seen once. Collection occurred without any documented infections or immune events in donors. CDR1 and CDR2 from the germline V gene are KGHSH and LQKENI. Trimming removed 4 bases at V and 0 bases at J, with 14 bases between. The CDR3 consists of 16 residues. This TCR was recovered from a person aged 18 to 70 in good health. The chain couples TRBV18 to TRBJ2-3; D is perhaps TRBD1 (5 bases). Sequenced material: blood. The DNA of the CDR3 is TGTGCCAGCTCACTTACAGGCGATTCTAGCACAGATACGCAGTATTTT. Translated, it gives CASSLTGDSSTDTQYF.